Listed here are 23 T cell receptor beta chains from one sample, sequenced in a study of graft-versus-host responses after intestinal transplantation. Sequenced by immunoSEQ multiplex PCR; TCRdb stores in-frame clones only, minus some. Among 70,000 to 75,000 clones, roughly nine tenths were seen once, and the ten largest hold around 2.6%. These TCRs' antigens remain unknown. The sample here was unstimulated CD8+ T cells sorted from spleen or lymph node cells, taken before intestinal transplant. Source of these receptors: a human donor who received an intestinal transplant.

The J gene is TRBJ2-1, the V gene TRBV27, with D maybe TRBD2 (6 bases). CDR3 length: 14 amino acids. Germline values: CDR1 MNHEY, CDR2 SMNVEV (reference sequence). V was pared by 8 bases and J by 6 bases, with 17 bases between. The DNA of the CDR3 is TGTGCCAGCGTCTCCGGGAGTGGTTTCAATGAGCAGTTCTTC. It encodes CASVSGSGFNEQFF.

V usage is TRBV28 and J usage is TRBJ1-1; D gene uncertain. V lost 3 bases, J lost 4 bases, and 12 bases lay in between. This CDR3 is built from 14 residues. In germline, CDR1 is MDHEN, CDR2 SYDVKM. The CDR3 region has the DNA TGTGCCAGCAGTTTGGGTCGGGAGTTCACTGAAGCTTTCTTT. Its translation: CASSLGREFTEAFF.

The chain recombines TRBV5-1 with TRBJ1-2; no clear D gene. CDR3 size: 14 residues. The V gene lost 0 bases and the J gene lost 2 bases, with 8 bases spanning the gap. In germline, CDR1 is SGHRS, CDR2 YFSETQ. CDR3 DNA sequence: TGCGCCAGCAGCTTGGCGTACGGGAACTATGGCTACACCTTC. Protein: CASSLAYGNYGYTF.

The rearrangement links TRBV29-1 to TRBJ2-1; perhaps TRBD1 as D (6 bases). Germline values: CDR1 SQVTM, CDR2 ANQGSEA. Trimming removed 0 bases from V and 5 bases from J, with 17 bases in between. The CDR3 is made up of 16 amino acids. As DNA, the CDR3 is TGCAGCGTTGAAGACATGTCGGACAGAGATAACAATGAGCAGTTCTTC. Translated: CSVEDMSDRDNNEQFF.

The rearrangement joins TRBV5-1 to TRBJ2-1; no clear D. Germline V gene sequence: CDR1 SGHRS, CDR2 YFSETQ. The length of the CDR3 is 14 residues. Trimming took off 1 base at V and 4 bases at J, with 9 bases between the two ends. DNA of the CDR3: TGCGCCAGCAGCTTGCACCCTAAGTACAATGAGCAGTTCTTC. This codes for CASSLHPKYNEQFF.

In nucleotides, the CDR3 is TGTGCCAGCAGCTTGGGAGATAACTATGGCTACACCTTC. Protein product: CASSLGDNYGYTF. The chain joins TRBV5-5 to TRBJ1-2; D uncertain. This CDR3 comprises 13 residues. CDR1 is SGHKS, CDR2 YYEKEE, per germline (reference sequence). The V end lost 0 bases, the J end lost 1 base, and 4 bases lay between the germline ends.

This clone occurred once. The germline gene is not matched at one end of the junction; a read error may be the cause. The chain is built from TRBV6-1 and TRBJ2-7; perhaps TRBD2 as D (5 bases). The CDR3 has 9 residues. Germline V gives CDR1 MNHNS, CDR2 SASEGT. The CDR3 bases are TGCGGGGTCGGCTACGAGCAGTACTTC. Amino acids: CGVGYEQYF.

The chain is built from TRBV6-1 and TRBJ1-1; D not certain. V lost 1 base and J lost 3, with 6 bases in between. Looked up from germline, CDR1 is MNHNS and CDR2 is SASEGT. This CDR3 contains 13 residues. CDR3 sequence (DNA): TGTGCCAGCAGTGAAGACGGGTACACTGAAGCTTTCTTT. It translates to CASSEDGYTEAFF.

The V and J genes are TRBV16 and TRBJ1-4, with TRBD1 matching 7 bases. V lost 4 bases to trimming and J lost 8 bases; unmatched junction nucleotides: 10. The germline V gene encodes CDR1 KGHSY and CDR2 FQNENV. This CDR3 contains 15 residues. CDR3 sequence (DNA): TGTGCCAGCAGCCGACAGGGCGGACGGTTAGAAAAACTGTTTTTT. Translating gives CASSRQGGRLEKLFF.

The CDR3: CASMGGTGINYGYTF. In nucleotides, the CDR3 is TGTGCCAGCATGGGCGGGACAGGGATTAACTATGGCTACACCTTC. The J gene is TRBJ1-2, the V gene TRBV2, with TRBD1 matching 9 bases. With 7 bases clipped from V and 1 base from J, the junction kept 7 bases outside the gene matches. Germline V gene data show CDR1 as SNHLY and CDR2 as FYNNEI. This CDR3 is 15 amino acids long. The full variable domain, its missing parts supplied by reference TRBV2 and TRBJ1-2, is EPEVTQTPSHQVTQMGQEVILRCVPISNHLYFYWYRQILGQKVEFLVSFYNNEISEKSEIFDDQFSVERPDGSNFTLKIRSTKLEDSAMYFCASMGGTGINYGYTFGSGTRLTVV.

This chain connects TRBV19 to TRBJ1-5, with D possibly matching TRBD1 (6 bases). This CDR3 contains 16 residues. V was cut by 4 bases and J by 0 bases, with 13 bases left in between. The germline CDR1 and CDR2 sequences are LNHDA and SQIVND (reference sequence). CDR3: CASSTIRTASNQPQHF. CDR3 DNA sequence: TGTGCCAGTAGTACCATCCGGACAGCTAGCAATCAGCCCCAGCATTTT.

This chain joins TRBV6-5 and TRBJ1-5; 8 bases map to TRBD1. The CDR3 runs 15 residues. V lost 2 bases to trimming and J lost 3 bases; unmatched junction nucleotides: 3. Germline CDR1 and CDR2: MNHEY and SVGAGI. CDR3: CASSYDRGPNQPQHF. CDR3 nucleotides: TGTGCCAGCAGTTACGACAGGGGACCCAATCAGCCCCAGCATTTT.

The rearrangement links TRBV28 to TRBJ2-7, with 8 nucleotides matching TRBD2. V trimming: 1 base; J trimming: 3 bases; junction bases outside the gene matches: 11. The CDR3 loop spans 17 amino acids. Looked up from germline, CDR1 is MDHEN and CDR2 is SYDVKM. Here the CDR3 reads CASSLFRSGSGVYEQYF. The CDR3 region has the DNA TGTGCCAGCAGTTTATTTCGCAGCGGGAGCGGGGTCTACGAGCAGTACTTC.

The V call is TRBV15, the J call TRBJ2-5, with TRBD2 matching 11 bases. The CDR3 runs 19 residues. Germline assignment: CDR1 LNHNV and CDR2 YYDKDF (reference sequence). J was trimmed by 5 bases and V by 0 bases; bases with no gene match: 14. CDR3 protein: CATSRDLAGGRIGSETQYF. CDR3 in DNA: TGTGCCACCAGCAGAGATTTAGCGGGAGGGCGAATCGGTTCGGAGACCCAGTACTTC.

The rearrangement links TRBV13 to TRBJ2-1; 7 bases are shared with TRBD2. CDR1 and CDR2 (germline): PRHDT, FYEKMQ (reference sequence). This CDR3 has 12 residues. V was clipped by 7 bases and J by 8 bases; unmatched bases: 5. The CDR3 is CASKTSPDEQFF. The CDR3 DNA is TGTGCCAGCAAGACTAGCCCTGATGAGCAGTTCTTC.

The chain uses TRBV6-5 and TRBJ2-7; a possible D gene is TRBD2 (6 bases). This CDR3 has 13 residues. Per the germline V gene, CDR1 is MNHEY and CDR2 is SVGAGI. Trimming removed 1 base at V and 6 bases at J, with 10 bases between. CDR3 amino acids: CASSYYGGGEQYF. The CDR3 DNA is TGTGCCAGCAGTTACTACGGGGGAGGCGAGCAGTACTTC.

The rearrangement links TRBV9 to TRBJ2-7; the match to TRBD2 covers 9 bases. This CDR3 has 16 amino acids. V shed 4 bases, J shed 2 bases, and the junction held 10 bases outside the gene matches. Germline CDR1 and CDR2: SGDLS and YYNGEE. CDR3 in amino acids: CASSPGGRLAAYEQYF. The DNA for the CDR3 is TGTGCCAGCAGCCCCGGGGGGAGACTAGCGGCCTACGAGCAGTACTTC.

This sequence joins TRBV7-2 and TRBJ2-1, with D perhaps matching TRBD1 (5 bases). The CDR3 totals 14 residues. In germline, CDR1 is SGHTA, CDR2 FQGNSA. Between the trimmed V and J ends, which lost 5 bases and 1 base, there was a span of 9 bases. Here the CDR3 DNA reads TGTGCCAGCAGCCCCGACAGATCCTACAATGAGCAGTTCTTC. Residues: CASSPDRSYNEQFF.

The chain is built from TRBV29-1 and TRBJ2-7; D is uncertain. Germline V gene sequence: CDR1 SQVTM, CDR2 ANQGSEA. This CDR3 is built from 11 residues. Trimming took off 5 bases at V and 7 bases at J, with 12 bases between the two ends. This CDR3 is CSVLWLREQYF. CDR3 sequence (DNA): TGCAGCGTTCTTTGGCTGAGGGAGCAGTACTTC.

The gene calls are TRBV15 and TRBJ1-3; possibly TRBD1 for D (5 bases). The CDR3 loop spans 14 amino acids. The V gene's germline CDR1 is LNHNV and CDR2 YYDKDF (reference sequence). Trimming stripped 7 bases from V and 9 bases from J, with 19 bases between. CDR3 coding DNA: TGTGCCACCATGGGAGGGGACGGAGGGCGCACCATATATTTT. This sequence encodes CATMGGDGGRTIYF.

The rearrangement joins TRBV10-2 to TRBJ2-5; 10 bases match TRBD2. The CDR3 has 17 amino acids. Germline assignment: CDR1 WSHSY and CDR2 SAAADI. The trim removed 2 bases at V and 4 bases at J, leaving 10 bases unmatched. This CDR3 reads CASSETVAGGIVETQYF. The CDR3 region has the DNA TGCGCCAGCAGTGAGACCGTAGCGGGGGGTATTGTAGAGACCCAGTACTTC.

The chain recombines TRBV9 with TRBJ2-1; TRBD2 matches at 8 bases. Unmatched junction bases numbered 7, after V lost 3 bases and J lost 5 bases. CDR3 size: 15 residues. The germline gives CDR1 SGDLS, CDR2 YYNGEE. DNA of the CDR3: TGTGCCAGCAGCGGGGGAGCGGGAGTAAACAATGAGCAGTTCTTC. Its protein product is CASSGGAGVNNEQFF.

The genes are TRBV13 and TRBJ1-2; 7 positions agree with TRBD1. The germline CDR1 and CDR2 sequences are PRHDT and FYEKMQ (reference sequence). V was clipped by 0 bases and J by 6 bases; unmatched bases: 4. This CDR3 has 14 residues. In DNA, the CDR3 is TGTGCCAGCAGCTTAGGCCGCGGACAGGATGGCTACACCTTC. Encoded protein: CASSLGRGQDGYTF.